This passage covers 23 T cell receptor beta chains from one sample sequenced in a study of regulatory T cells in long-lasting Graves disease. The time point was: newly diagnosed GD, antithyroid drugs for less than 3 months. The TCR library was made from RNA extracted from PBMCs. Arm-PCR with iRepertoire HTBI primers amplified the CDR3 regions for these TCR beta libraries. TCRdb independently ran MiXCR on the multiplex PCR reads; one entry per CDR3 protein. The data show more than 300,000 distinct CDR3 sequences, 15% to 17% seen once. The starting material was peripheral blood mononuclear cells (PBMCs), obtained at new diagnosis, from a patient treated with antithyroid drugs. These receptors all come from a female donor with Graves disease.

This chain uses TRBV2 with TRBJ1-5, with D unresolved. Trimming stripped 4 bases from V and 0 bases from J, with 13 bases between. Germline CDR1 and CDR2: SNHLY and FYNNEI. There are 16 residues in the CDR3. The CDR3 here is CASSGSTGDSNQPQHF. Written as DNA, the CDR3 is TGTGCCAGCAGTGGATCGACGGGCGATAGCAATCAGCCCCAGCATTTT.

This rearrangement joins TRBV5-1 to TRBJ2-3; 8 bases fit TRBD2. The CDR3 length is 19 residues. Trimming took 7 bases from V and 1 from J; bases not matched to a gene: 20. Germline loops: CDR1 SGHRS, CDR2 YFSETQ. CDR3 loop: CASPTIKTPRGGGTDTQYF. The CDR3 DNA reads TGCGCCAGCCCCACCATCAAAACCCCACGGGGGGGCGGCACAGATACGCAGTATTTT.

In its sample, this clonotype was seen a few times. The rearrangement uses TRBV6-4 and TRBJ2-1; D unresolved. CDR3 size: 18 residues. CDR1 and CDR2 (germline): MRHNA, SNTAGT. V gave up 0 bases and J gave up 0 bases, with 15 bases separating them. DNA for the CDR3: TGTGCCAGCAGTGACTCGGTTTATGGGATAAGCTCCTACAATGAGCAGTTCTTC. Amino acid sequence: CASSDSVYGISSYNEQFF.

This clonotype was counted at least ten times. V usage is TRBV7-2 and J usage is TRBJ1-4; D is unclear. The V gene lost 2 bases and the J gene lost 5 bases, with 12 bases spanning the gap. Germline-derived CDR1 and CDR2 are SGHTA and FQGNSA. The CDR3 runs 15 residues. This chain's CDR3 is CASSLTDADNEKLFF. The CDR3 nucleotides read TGTGCCAGCAGCTTAACCGACGCCGACAATGAAAAACTGTTTTTT.

This clonotype was observed many times. The chain has TRBV12-3 or TRBV12-4 and TRBJ1-5; D is unresolved. V lost 3 bases and J lost 7, with 7 bases in between. This CDR3 has 12 residues. The DNA of the CDR3 is TGTGCCAGCAGTTTGGGTTGGCAGCCCCAGCATTTT. This encodes CASSLGWQPQHF.

This clonotype showed up many times. The chain employs TRBV11-3 and TRBJ1-3; D unresolved. V shed 5 bases and J shed 0 bases, with 14 bases lying between them. The CDR3 is 16 residues long. Germline-derived CDR1 and CDR2 are SGHNT and YENEEA. CDR3 in amino acids: CASSPARRSSGNTIYF. In nucleotides, the CDR3 is TGTGCCAGCAGCCCCGCCCGACGGAGCTCTGGAAACACCATATATTTT.

In this sample, this clonotype turned up a few times. The V gene is TRBV6-1, the J gene TRBJ1-5; no definite D call. The V gene's germline CDR1 is MNHNS and CDR2 SASEGT. Trimming left V 5 bases short and J 2 bases short, with 13 bases between. The CDR3 has 15 residues. The CDR3 DNA reads as TGTGCCAGCAGTCCGTACCCCGGTGGCAATCAGCCCCAGCATTTT. It encodes CASSPYPGGNQPQHF.

This clonotype has at least ten counts. This chain connects TRBV7-2 to TRBJ2-3; the match to TRBD2 covers 13 bases. V lost 3 bases to trimming and J lost 0 bases; unmatched junction nucleotides: 6. The CDR3 runs 18 residues. Germline V gene lookup returns CDR1 SGHTA and CDR2 FQGNSA. CDR3 nucleotides: TGTGCCAGCAGCTTTTGGACTAGCGGGGGACCAAGCACAGATACGCAGTATTTT. This sequence encodes CASSFWTSGGPSTDTQYF.

This clonotype was picked up a small number of times. This chain links TRBV3-1 with TRBJ2-1; 12 bases are a match to TRBD2. In germline, CDR1 is LGHDT, CDR2 YNNKEL (reference sequence). The V segment lost 2 bases and the J segment 6 bases; nucleotides outside the gene matches: 5. This CDR3 comprises 16 residues. In nucleotides, the CDR3 is TGTGCCAGCAGCCAACTTACTAGCGGGGGGTCCAATGAGCAGTTCTTC. Translating it yields CASSQLTSGGSNEQFF.

This clonotype was seen many times. The V gene is TRBV6-2 or TRBV6-3, the J gene TRBJ1-4, with D uncertain. CDR3 length: 12 amino acids. Looked up from germline, CDR1 is MNHEY and CDR2 is SVGEGT. Trimming took 8 bases from V and 8 from J, leaving 12 bases between them. The CDR3 DNA sequence: TGTGCCAGCTATGGTCGTAGCGAAAAACTGTTTTTT. Translating it yields CASYGRSEKLFF.

The rearrangement uses TRBV6-1 and TRBJ1-1; a possible D gene is TRBD1 (6 bases). Germline-derived CDR1 and CDR2 are MNHNS and SASEGT. The CDR3 runs 17 residues. Trimming shortened V by 7 bases and J by 0 bases, and 21 bases separated the two germline ends. CDR3: CASIPPGQRPMNTEAFF. In DNA, the CDR3 is TGTGCCAGCATCCCACCAGGACAGCGCCCTATGAACACTGAAGCTTTCTTT.

This clonotype occurred a few times. The V call is TRBV5-1, the J call TRBJ2-3; TRBD2 agrees at 7 bases. Germline lookup yields CDR1 SGHRS and CDR2 YFSETQ. The CDR3 covers 15 residues. Trimming at V came to 0 bases and at J to 5 bases, leaving 6 bases not matched to a gene. The CDR3 DNA reads TGCGCCAGCAGCTTGGTGGGGACGGGGGGAGATACGCAGTATTTT. Protein: CASSLVGTGGDTQYF.

The chain recombines TRBV20-1 with TRBJ1-5; tentatively, D is TRBD1 (6 bases). This CDR3 has 14 residues. Trimming shortened V by 1 base and J by 5 bases, and 12 bases separated the two germline ends. The V gene's germline CDR1 is DFQATT and CDR2 SNEGSKA (reference sequence). CDR3 nucleotide sequence: TGCAGTGCTAGAGGAACCGGGGGCTATCAGCCCCAGCATTTT. Protein sequence: CSARGTGGYQPQHF.

This clonotype was detected many times. J is TRBJ2-5 and V is TRBV19; a possible D gene is TRBD1 (5 bases). V was cut by 2 bases and J by 2 bases, with 15 bases left in between. The CDR3 is 16 amino acids. CDR1 LNHDA and CDR2 SQIVND come from the germline V gene (reference sequence). CDR3 residues: CASSILTPRGQETQYF. CDR3 DNA sequence: TGTGCCAGTAGTATATTGACCCCTAGGGGACAAGAGACCCAGTACTTC.

The J gene is TRBJ1-1, the V gene TRBV18; 8 bases align to TRBD1. Trimming cost V 3 bases and J 5 bases; bases outside gene matches: 11. CDR1 and CDR2 from the germline V gene are KGHSH and LQKENI. The CDR3 covers 16 residues. The CDR3 reads CASSPSMDRVTTEAFF. The CDR3 coding sequence is TGTGCCAGCTCACCTTCCATGGACAGGGTGACGACTGAAGCTTTCTTT.

This clonotype was counted at least ten times. The J gene is TRBJ2-3, the V gene TRBV28, with 8 bases identical to TRBD1. The CDR3 totals 18 residues. Germline V lookup: CDR1 MDHEN, CDR2 SYDVKM. Unmatched junction bases numbered 17, after V lost 2 bases and J lost 7 bases. CDR3 nucleotides: TGTGCCAGCAGTTTACCGTCTGGGGACAGGAGGGCGCCCCATACGCAGTATTTT. It codes for CASSLPSGDRRAPHTQYF.

Only a few counts were recorded for this clonotype. The chain's CDR3 is CATSDPAGGEEGYTF. DNA for the CDR3: TGTGCCACCAGTGATCCAGCAGGGGGGGAAGAAGGCTACACCTTC. The chain joins TRBV24-1 to TRBJ1-2; 7 nucleotides align to TRBD1. This CDR3 is built from 15 residues. V shed 3 bases, J shed 8 bases, and the junction held 11 bases outside the gene matches. The germline gives CDR1 KGHDR, CDR2 SFDVKD.

This clonotype has more than one count but fewer than ten. The rearrangement joins TRBV6-2 or TRBV6-3 to TRBJ2-3; 10 bases align to TRBD2. Germline assignment: CDR1 MNHEY and CDR2 SVGEGT. CDR3 length equals 15 residues. V was pared by 2 bases and J by 2 bases, with 1 base of the junction left unmatched. The CDR3 reads CASSYLAGVTDTQYF. DNA of the CDR3: TGTGCCAGCAGTTACCTAGCGGGGGTCACAGATACGCAGTATTTT.

This sequence joins TRBV5-6 and TRBJ1-3; D uncertain. CDR3 length: 16 residues. Trimming shortened V by 6 bases and J by 4 bases, and 20 bases separated the two germline ends. CDR1 is SGHDT and CDR2 is YYEEEE in the germline V gene. CDR3 nucleotides: TGTGCCAGCACCCGCCAGGTGGACGTACGAGGAAACACCATATATTTT. Translation gives CASTRQVDVRGNTIYF. Full variable domain (outside the CDR3, taken from reference TRBV5-6 and TRBJ1-3): DAGVTQSPTHLIKTRGQQVTLRCSPKSGHDTVSWYQQALGQGPQFIFQYYEEEERQRGNFPDRFSGHQFPNYSSELNVNALLLGDSALYLCASTRQVDVRGNTIYFGEGSWLTVV.

On this clonotype itself: Just one base apart from a much larger clone, this may be a read error. Without the conserved terminal phenylalanine or tryptophan, this CDR3 likely stems from a read error. This chain uses TRBV6-1 with TRBJ1-1; D remains unclear. The length of the CDR3 is 11 residues. The V and J ends lost 3 bases and 11 bases respectively, with 10 bases between them. The germline V gene has CDR1 MNHNS and CDR2 SASEGT. CDR3 sequence reads: CASSEGGRAFL. CDR3 in DNA: TGTGCCAGCAGTGAGGGAGGGAGGGCTTTCCTT.

The chain couples TRBV24-1 to TRBJ2-1; the match to TRBD2 covers 9 bases. V trimming: 10 bases; J trimming: 5 bases; junction bases outside the gene matches: 8. The CDR3 loop spans 14 amino acids. Germline V gene sequence: CDR1 KGHDR, CDR2 SFDVKD. As DNA, the CDR3 is TGTGCCACTAAAGCGGGAGGTCCTAACAATGAGCAGTTCTTC. Translation gives CATKAGGPNNEQFF.

This clonotype was counted a few times. This rearrangement joins TRBV7-9 to TRBJ2-7; TRBD1 is a possible D gene (5 bases). This CDR3 is 13 amino acids long. The germline gives CDR1 SEHNR, CDR2 FQNEAQ (reference sequence). V was shortened by 5 bases and J by 3 bases, with 11 bases between the two germline ends. Here the CDR3 reads CASSPADNYEQYF. The CDR3 DNA reads TGTGCCAGCAGCCCGGCGGACAACTACGAGCAGTACTTC. The variable domain in full, with the rest retrieved from reference TRBV7-9 and TRBJ2-7, is DTGVSQNPRHKITKRGQNVTFRCDPISEHNRLYWYRQTLGQGPEFLTYFQNEAQLEKSRLLSDRFSAERPKGSFSTLEIQRTEQGDSAMYLCASSPADNYEQYFGPGTRLTVT.

This clonotype was recorded a few times. The chain combines TRBV5-6 with TRBJ1-2, with a tentative D call TRBD1 (6 bases). This CDR3 is 18 amino acids long. V shed 1 base and J shed 0 bases, with 19 bases lying between them. Germline V lookup: CDR1 SGHDT, CDR2 YYEEEE. The CDR3 region has the DNA TGTGCCAGCAGCTTGTTGATTACAGGGATACACGCTAACTATGGCTACACCTTC. Encoded protein: CASSLLITGIHANYGYTF.